Listed here are 26 T cell receptor beta chains from one sample, sequenced in a study of neurological immune-mediated disorders. TCRdb re-derived calls from the 5' RACE reads in MiXCR, one entry per CDR3 protein. The data hold tens of thousands of distinct CDR3 sequences, with about 5.5% observed a single time. Sequencing input: PBMCs. These receptors originate from a woman aged 25 to 39 with multiple sclerosis.

This clonotype has at least ten counts. This rearrangement joins TRBV5-5 to TRBJ1-1; possibly TRBD1 for D (6 bases). The V end was cut by 2 bases, the J end by 3 bases, with 17 bases between. The CDR3 runs 16 residues. Germline lookup yields CDR1 SGHKS and CDR2 YYEKEE (reference sequence). CDR3 sequence reads: CASSFALGTTHTEAFF. In DNA form, the CDR3 reads TGTGCCAGCAGCTTCGCCCTCGGGACAACGCACACTGAAGCTTTCTTT. The full variable domain, its missing parts supplied by reference TRBV5-5 and TRBJ1-1, is DAGVTQSPTHLIKTRGQQVTLRCSPISGHKSVSWYQQVLGQGPQFIFQYYEKEERGRGNFPDRFSARQFPNYSSELNVNALLLGDSALYLCASSFALGTTHTEAFFGQGTRLTVV.

This clonotype showed up many times. The chain links TRBV30 to TRBJ1-1; 7 nucleotides line up with TRBD1. CDR3 length: 13 amino acids. CDR1 GTSNPN and CDR2 SVGIG come from the germline V gene (reference sequence). V gave up 1 base and J gave up 4 bases; unmatched junction bases: 3. CDR3 protein: CAWSGQGGTEAFF. Here the CDR3 DNA reads TGTGCCTGGAGTGGACAGGGTGGCACTGAAGCTTTCTTT.

This clonotype was seen repeatedly, ten times or more. The genes are TRBV3-1 and TRBJ2-1; D is uncertain. From germline, CDR1 is LGHDT and CDR2 YNNKEL (reference sequence). The CDR3 sequence is 11 residues long. The V end was cut by 0 bases, the J end by 13 bases, with 7 bases between. The CDR3 reads CASSQERKQFF. In nucleotides, the CDR3 is TGTGCCAGCAGCCAAGAACGCAAACAGTTCTTC.

Only a few counts were recorded for this clonotype. Given a much more abundant clone one base away, this may be a read error. This chain links TRBV10-3 with TRBJ2-7; D ambiguous. The CDR3 totals 11 residues. In germline, CDR1 is ENHRY, CDR2 SYGVKD. CDR3 bases: TGTGCCATCGGTGACAACTACGAGCAGTACTTC. It codes for CAIGDNYEQYF.

This clonotype was counted many times. The gene calls are TRBV4-1 and TRBJ1-1, with D unclear. Trimming removed 1 base at V and 7 bases at J, with 7 bases between. The CDR3 sequence is 12 residues long. Germline V gives CDR1 MGHRA, CDR2 YSYEKL. The CDR3 nucleotides are TGCGCCAGCAGCCAAGGAAGCAGTGAAGCTTTCTTT. Amino acids: CASSQGSSEAFF.

Many counts were recorded for this clonotype. V gene TRBV30 combines with J gene TRBJ2-3; D unclear. Trimming left V 8 bases short and J 6 bases short, with 21 bases between. This CDR3 contains 14 residues. CDR1 and CDR2 from the germline V gene are GTSNPN and SVGIG (reference sequence). The CDR3 loop reads CASSSGSPPDTQYF. In DNA, the CDR3 is TGTGCCAGCTCCTCCGGTTCTCCGCCTGATACGCAGTATTTT.

This clonotype was seen ten or more times. J is TRBJ2-2 and V is TRBV2, with D possibly matching TRBD1 (7 bases). Trimming stripped 5 bases from V and 4 bases from J, with 14 bases between. Germline values: CDR1 SNHLY, CDR2 FYNNEI. This CDR3 has 15 residues. Here the CDR3 reads CASSRGQGGTGELFF. The CDR3 DNA follows: TGTGCCAGCAGTCGGGGGCAGGGGGGCACCGGGGAGCTGTTTTTT.

This clonotype was seen a handful of times. The V call is TRBV12-3 or TRBV12-4, the J call TRBJ2-1; 7 positions match TRBD2. The V segment lost 3 bases and the J segment 9 bases; nucleotides outside the gene matches: 11. The CDR3 consists of 15 residues. For the CDR3, the DNA is TGTGCCAGCAGTTTCGGACTAGTAGGGCGTTTTGAGCAGTTCTTC. Encoded protein: CASSFGLVGRFEQFF.

This clonotype was seen many times. This sequence joins TRBV5-1 and TRBJ2-1; 11 nucleotides line up with TRBD2. With 4 bases clipped from V and 4 bases from J, the junction kept 4 bases outside the gene matches. From germline, CDR1 is SGHRS and CDR2 YFSETQ. This CDR3 is 15 amino acids long. CDR3 sequence reads: CASSVSGRVYNEQFF. CDR3 bases: TGCGCCAGCAGCGTTAGCGGGAGGGTATACAATGAGCAGTTCTTC.

This clonotype turned up a few times. The rearrangement uses TRBV18 and TRBJ1-5; D possibly corresponds to TRBD1 (5 bases). The germline V gene encodes CDR1 KGHSH and CDR2 LQKENI. Trimming pared 2 bases from V and 7 bases from J, leaving 9 bases between. The CDR3 has 13 residues. The CDR3 bases are TGTGCCAGCTCACCAGACAGAAGCCAGCCCCAGCATTTT. It encodes CASSPDRSQPQHF.

In this sample, this clonotype turned up many times. In nucleotides, the CDR3 is TGCGCCAGCAGCTCGGGGGCTCTCAGCACAGATACGCAGTATTTT. This codes for CASSSGALSTDTQYF. V is TRBV5-1 and J is TRBJ2-3, with D perhaps matching TRBD1 or TRBD2 (6 bases each). CDR3 length: 15 amino acids. CDR1 and CDR2 from the germline V gene are SGHRS and YFSETQ. V was cut by 3 bases and J by 0 bases, with 11 bases left in between.

This clonotype was observed a few times. A much bigger clone sits one base away, suggesting this may be a read error. This CDR3 is CSAPGGGQENQYF. CDR3 sequence (DNA): TGCAGTGCCCCGGGGGGGGGGCAAGAGAACCAGTACTTC. The J gene is TRBJ2-5, the V gene TRBV20-1, with 8 bases aligning to TRBD2. The CDR3 is 13 residues long. Germline V gives CDR1 DFQATT, CDR2 SNEGSKA (reference sequence).

The rearrangement uses TRBV2 and TRBJ2-7; D remains ambiguous. The CDR3 sequence is 13 residues long. Trimming took 3 bases from V and 0 from J, leaving 6 bases between them. Per the germline V gene, CDR1 is SNHLY and CDR2 is FYNNEI. The chain's CDR3 is CASSEPASYEQYF. CDR3 coding DNA: TGTGCCAGCAGTGAGCCTGCCTCCTACGAGCAGTACTTC.

J is TRBJ2-1 and V is TRBV5-1; TRBD1 agrees at 11 bases. V gave up 3 bases and J gave up 14 bases; unmatched junction bases: 13. This CDR3 has 15 amino acids. CDR1 and CDR2 from the germline V gene are SGHRS and YFSETQ. This CDR3 reads CASSYGQGAFEIKFF. The DNA for the CDR3 is TGCGCCAGCAGCTACGGACAGGGGGCGTTCGAAATAAAGTTCTTC.

V gene TRBV12-3 or TRBV12-4 combines with J gene TRBJ2-1; 7 nucleotides line up with TRBD2. This CDR3 has 14 residues. The V and J ends lost 5 bases and 5 bases, in that order; junction bases with no gene match: 6. For the CDR3, the DNA is TGTGCCAGCAGTCCTGGGACTACACACAATGAGCAGTTCTTC. Translation gives CASSPGTTHNEQFF.

This clonotype was counted many times. The gene calls are TRBV20-1 and TRBJ1-2, with D possibly being TRBD1 (6 bases). Germline loops: CDR1 DFQATT, CDR2 SNEGSKA (reference sequence). This CDR3 has 12 amino acids. The germline V and J ends were trimmed by 1 base and 7 bases, with 10 bases remaining between them. The CDR3 DNA follows: TGCAGTGCTAGAGTACAGGGTGGTGGCTACACCTTC. Protein sequence: CSARVQGGGYTF.

This clonotype was detected ten times or more. V is TRBV20-1 and J is TRBJ1-2, with D unresolved. The germline V gene has CDR1 DFQATT and CDR2 SNEGSKA (reference sequence). Trimming removed 0 bases at V and 4 bases at J, with 9 bases between. CDR3 length equals 13 residues. CDR3 bases: TGCAGTGCTAGAGATGACGCGTTCTATGGCTACACCTTC. This encodes CSARDDAFYGYTF.

This clonotype was detected many times. The rearrangement links TRBV24-1 to TRBJ2-3, with D perhaps matching TRBD2 (7 bases). The CDR3 spans 14 residues. Germline loops: CDR1 KGHDR, CDR2 SFDVKD. The V end lost 9 bases, the J end lost 8 bases, and 20 bases lay between the germline ends. This CDR3 is CATSEGGRGATQYF. Here the CDR3 DNA reads TGTGCCACCTCAGAAGGGGGACGGGGGGCTACGCAGTATTTT.

This clonotype has ten or more counts. The chain recombines TRBV7-2 with TRBJ2-3; the match to TRBD2 covers 7 bases. V gave up 3 bases and J gave up 3 bases; unmatched junction bases: 6. This CDR3 comprises 15 residues. Germline loops: CDR1 SGHTA, CDR2 FQGNSA. The CDR3 region is CASSFQTSRTDTQYF. The DNA of the CDR3 is TGTGCCAGCAGCTTTCAGACTAGCCGGACAGATACGCAGTATTTT.

The J gene is TRBJ1-6, the V gene TRBV14; a possible D gene is TRBD1 (5 bases). Germline CDR1 is SGHDN and CDR2 is FVKESK. This CDR3 region has 16 residues. With 0 bases removed from V and 6 bases from J, the gap between germline ends came to 12 bases. The CDR3 bases are TGTGCCAGCAGCCAAGATCGGGCCAGGGCTAATTCACCCCTCCACTTT. Translation: CASSQDRARANSPLHF.

This clonotype was counted ten times or more. The CDR3 spells CASGSGGFAGELFF. The CDR3 DNA is TGTGCCAGCGGAAGCGGGGGGTTTGCCGGGGAGCTGTTTTTT. The V and J genes are TRBV7-2 and TRBJ2-2; 9 nucleotides agree with TRBD2. This CDR3 spans 14 amino acids. The germline CDR1 and CDR2 sequences are SGHTA and FQGNSA. Trimming removed 8 bases from V and 6 bases from J; junction bases left unmatched: 7.

This clonotype was observed a few times. V usage is TRBV7-9 and J usage is TRBJ1-4; D unclear. The CDR3 runs 13 residues. V gave up 3 bases and J gave up 11 bases, with 13 bases separating them. Germline V gene data show CDR1 as SEHNR and CDR2 as FQNEAQ (reference sequence). CDR3 region: CASSFGESEKLFF. DNA for the CDR3: TGTGCCAGCAGCTTCGGGGAGTCTGAGAAACTGTTTTTT. Based on the CDR3 plus reference TRBV7-9 and TRBJ1-4, the full variable domain is DTGVSQNPRHKITKRGQNVTFRCDPISEHNRLYWYRQTLGQGPEFLTYFQNEAQLEKSRLLSDRFSAERPKGSFSTLEIQRTEQGDSAMYLCASSFGESEKLFFGSGTQLSVL.

This chain links TRBV14 with TRBJ2-7; perhaps TRBD1 as D (5 bases). Trimming cost V 0 bases and J 7 bases, with 19 bases left between them. CDR3 length: 16 residues. Germline loops: CDR1 SGHDN, CDR2 FVKESK. The chain's CDR3 is CASSQERLVTGGEQYF. DNA for the CDR3: TGTGCCAGCAGCCAAGAAAGACTTGTAACAGGCGGTGAGCAGTACTTC.

CDR3 sequence reads: CASSLRTGGGETQYF. In nucleotides, the CDR3 is TGTGCCAGCTCACTGCGGACAGGGGGCGGCGAGACCCAGTACTTC. J is TRBJ2-5 and V is TRBV18; 11 bases agree with TRBD1. Per the germline V gene, CDR1 is KGHSH and CDR2 is LQKENI. Trimming at V came to 4 bases and at J to 5 bases, leaving 6 bases not matched to a gene. The CDR3 length is 15 residues.

This clonotype was picked up many times. This chain joins TRBV24-1 and TRBJ2-2, with a possible D match to TRBD2 (5 bases). This CDR3 has 15 amino acids. The V gene's germline CDR1 is KGHDR and CDR2 SFDVKD. Between the trimmed V and J ends, which lost 9 bases and 1 base, there was a span of 14 bases. The CDR3 spells CATEEPRGNTGELFF. The CDR3 DNA follows: TGTGCCACCGAGGAGCCCCGGGGGAACACCGGGGAGCTGTTTTTT.

This clonotype was detected many times. The V and J genes are TRBV10-2 and TRBJ1-5, with no clear D. V shed 6 bases and J shed 5 bases, with 11 bases lying between them. Germline V gene data show CDR1 as WSHSY and CDR2 as SAAADI. This CDR3 is 13 amino acids long. CDR3: CASRDDGYQPQHF. The CDR3 DNA follows: TGCGCCAGCAGGGATGACGGCTATCAGCCCCAGCATTTT.